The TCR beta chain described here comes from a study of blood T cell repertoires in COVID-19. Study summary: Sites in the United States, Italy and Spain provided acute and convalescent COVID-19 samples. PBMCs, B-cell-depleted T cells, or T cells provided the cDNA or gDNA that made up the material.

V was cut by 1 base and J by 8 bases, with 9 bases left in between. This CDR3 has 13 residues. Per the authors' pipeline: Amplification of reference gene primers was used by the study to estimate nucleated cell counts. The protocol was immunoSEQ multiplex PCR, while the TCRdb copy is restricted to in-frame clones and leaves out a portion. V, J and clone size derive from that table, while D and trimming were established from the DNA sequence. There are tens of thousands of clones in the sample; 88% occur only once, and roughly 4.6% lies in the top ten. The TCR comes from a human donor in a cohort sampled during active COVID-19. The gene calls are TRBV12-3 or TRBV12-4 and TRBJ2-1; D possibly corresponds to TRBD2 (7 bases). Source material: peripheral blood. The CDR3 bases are TGTGCCAGCAGTTTAGGAGGGGGGGATGAGCAGTTCTTC. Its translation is CASSLGGGDEQFF.